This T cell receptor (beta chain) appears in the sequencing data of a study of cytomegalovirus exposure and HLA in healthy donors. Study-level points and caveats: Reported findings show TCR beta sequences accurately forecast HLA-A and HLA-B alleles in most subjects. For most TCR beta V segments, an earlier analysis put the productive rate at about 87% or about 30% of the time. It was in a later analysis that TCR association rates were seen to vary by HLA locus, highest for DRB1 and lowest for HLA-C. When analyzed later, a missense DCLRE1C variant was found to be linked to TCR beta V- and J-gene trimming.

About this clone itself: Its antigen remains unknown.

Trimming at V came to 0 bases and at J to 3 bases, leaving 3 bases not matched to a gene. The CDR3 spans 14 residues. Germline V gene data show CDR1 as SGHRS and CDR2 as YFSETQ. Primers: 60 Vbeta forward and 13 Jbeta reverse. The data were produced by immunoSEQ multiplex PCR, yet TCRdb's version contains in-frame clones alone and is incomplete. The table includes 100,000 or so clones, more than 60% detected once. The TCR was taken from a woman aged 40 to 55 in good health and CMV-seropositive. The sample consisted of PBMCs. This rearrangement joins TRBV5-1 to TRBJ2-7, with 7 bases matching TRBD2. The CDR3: CASSLGAGSYEQYF. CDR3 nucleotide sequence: TGCGCCAGCAGCTTGGGAGCGGGAAGCTACGAGCAGTACTTC.